The 18 T cell receptor beta chains given below trace back to one sample, sequenced in a study of a mutant IDH1 vaccine in newly diagnosed glioma. Sequenced by immunoSEQ multiplex PCR; TCRdb stores in-frame clones only, minus some. The sample holds 85,000 to 100,000 clones; approximately 83% are singletons and the top ten take approximately 7.4%. Time point meaning: baseline, week 1 (first vaccination visit). Treatment indicated: pre-vaccination baseline after standard-of-care therapy. Specimen: PBMCs, collected from a glioma patient treated with radiotherapy, temozolomide or both. These receptors came from a woman between 45 and 60 years old with glioma.

This chain links TRBV7-9 with TRBJ1-4; tentative D call: TRBD1 (5 bases). Looked up from germline, CDR1 is SEHNR and CDR2 is FQNEAQ (reference sequence). V was trimmed by 0 bases and J by 4 bases, leaving 6 bases between them. This CDR3 has 14 amino acids. CDR3 nucleotides: TGTGCCAGCAGCTTAGCTCAGGGTAATGAAAAACTGTTTTTT. Encoded protein: CASSLAQGNEKLFF.

The chain uses TRBV19 and TRBJ1-3; D gene uncertain. This CDR3 is 12 amino acids long. Germline CDR1 and CDR2: LNHDA and SQIVND (reference sequence). The V end was cut by 5 bases, the J end by 4 bases, with 6 bases between. CDR3 sequence: CASSFGGNTIYF. Here the CDR3 DNA reads TGTGCCAGTAGTTTTGGAGGAAACACCATATATTTT.

J is TRBJ1-1 and V is TRBV10-2; D unclear. The V and J ends lost 10 bases and 6 bases respectively, with 18 bases between them. The CDR3 has 13 amino acids. Germline V gene data show CDR1 as WSHSY and CDR2 as SAAADI. The DNA for the CDR3 is TGCGCCACCAACCCCGGACGGATCGCTGAAGCTTTCTTT. Translating gives CATNPGRIAEAFF.

V is TRBV7-8 and J is TRBJ2-3, with a possible D match to TRBD1 (5 bases). Per the germline V gene, CDR1 is SGHVS and CDR2 is FQNEAQ. The CDR3 extends over 14 amino acids. Trimming cost V 2 bases and J 0 bases, with 6 bases left between them. CDR3 residues: CASSLPGSTDTQYF. The CDR3, as DNA: TGTGCCAGCAGCTTACCAGGGAGCACAGATACGCAGTATTTT.

A note on this clone: The sample carries other DNA sequences with the same CDR3. This rearrangement joins TRBV6-1 to TRBJ2-2, with TRBD1 matching 8 bases. V trimming: 8 bases; J trimming: 2 bases; junction bases outside the gene matches: 1. This CDR3 contains 13 residues. Germline assignment: CDR1 MNHNS and CDR2 SASEGT. The CDR3 DNA reads as TGTGCCAGCGACAGGGGAAACACCGGGGAGCTGTTTTTT. This sequence encodes CASDRGNTGELFF.

The rearrangement uses TRBV19 and TRBJ1-1; D is unresolved. The CDR3 extends over 14 amino acids. Trimming left V 0 bases short and J 9 bases short, with 14 bases between. Germline values: CDR1 LNHDA, CDR2 SQIVND (reference sequence). This chain's CDR3 is CASSIDLPRKKAFF. The CDR3 DNA sequence: TGTGCCAGTAGTATAGATTTGCCCCGAAAGAAAGCTTTCTTT.

About this clone: Other DNA variants within this sample encode the same CDR3. The chain carries TRBV2 and TRBJ2-3; D is uncertain. Germline V gene sequence: CDR1 SNHLY, CDR2 FYNNEI. This CDR3 has 11 residues. Trimming removed 3 bases from V and 4 bases from J, with 2 bases in between. This chain's CDR3 is CASSEADTQYF. The CDR3 nucleotides are TGTGCCAGCAGTGAGGCAGATACGCAGTATTTT.

The genes are TRBV30 and TRBJ2-1, with 7 bases aligning to TRBD2. The J segment lost 10 bases and the V segment lost 3 bases, leaving 9 bases of the junction unmatched. Germline CDR1 GTSNPN, CDR2 SVGIG (reference sequence). The CDR3 loop spans 13 amino acids. The CDR3 spells CAWRGMSGVEQFF. CDR3 coding DNA: TGTGCCTGGAGGGGAATGAGCGGGGTAGAGCAGTTCTTC. The full variable domain, in which reference TRBV30 and TRBJ2-1 provide the parts outside the CDR3, is SQTIHQWPATLVQPVGSPLSLECTVEGTSNPNLYWYRQAAGRGLQLLFYSVGIGQISSEVPQNLSASRPQDRQFILSSKKLLLSDSGFYLCAWRGMSGVEQFFGPGTRLTVL.

This clone appeared once. CDR3 residues: CASSSQGARDEKLFF. The DNA of the CDR3 is TGCGCCAGCAGCTCTCAGGGGGCGCGGGATGAAAAACTGTTTTTT. This chain connects TRBV5-1 to TRBJ1-4; 8 bases agree with TRBD1. Germline V CDR1 and CDR2: SGHRS, YFSETQ. The CDR3 is 15 amino acids. The V and J ends lost 3 bases and 6 bases, in that order; junction bases with no gene match: 7.

The rearrangement joins TRBV6-1 to TRBJ2-5; no clear D gene. There are 13 residues in the CDR3. In germline, CDR1 is MNHNS, CDR2 SASEGT. The germline V and J ends were trimmed by 4 bases and 2 bases, with 8 bases remaining between them. The CDR3 coding sequence is TGTGCCAGCAGTGCGGGCCTACAAGAGACCCAGTACTTC. Translation: CASSAGLQETQYF.

The gene calls are TRBV2 and TRBJ2-1; D is perhaps TRBD2 (7 bases). This CDR3 is 15 amino acids long. Per the germline V gene, CDR1 is SNHLY and CDR2 is FYNNEI. With 6 bases removed from V and 8 bases from J, the gap between germline ends came to 20 bases. For the CDR3, the DNA is TGTGCCAGCAGCTCTATAGGGGGGGCAGGCCATGAGCAGTTCTTC. Its translation: CASSSIGGAGHEQFF.

J is TRBJ1-6 and V is TRBV19; 8 bases line up with TRBD1. There are 17 residues in the CDR3. Trimming at V came to 5 bases and at J to 6 bases, leaving 12 bases not matched to a gene. Germline CDR1 reads LNHDA; CDR2 reads SQIVND (reference sequence). The chain's CDR3 is CASSLLLGTGPNSPLHF. CDR3 bases: TGTGCCAGTAGTTTACTATTGGGGACAGGACCTAATTCACCCCTCCACTTT.

The chain carries TRBV5-4 and TRBJ2-1; 9 bases align to TRBD1. Trimming removed 2 bases from V and 5 bases from J; junction bases left unmatched: 11. The CDR3 is 17 residues long. Germline V gene data show CDR1 as SGHNT and CDR2 as YYREEE (reference sequence). The CDR3 loop is CASSFTGGAPGNNEQFF. The CDR3 DNA is TGTGCCAGCAGCTTTACAGGGGGCGCCCCAGGGAACAATGAGCAGTTCTTC.

The gene calls are TRBV4-1 and TRBJ1-1, with 7 bases matching TRBD1. CDR1 and CDR2 from the germline V gene are MGHRA and YSYEKL. The junction had 22 bases not matched to a gene; V was cut back by 4 bases and J by 5 bases. This CDR3 is built from 19 residues. Here the CDR3 DNA reads TGCGCCAGCAGCCCCCGGGGTGGTCAGGGGGATAGTATGTGGACTGAAGCTTTCTTT. Translating gives CASSPRGGQGDSMWTEAFF.

This chain links TRBV7-8 with TRBJ1-1; possible D gene TRBD1, 6 bases. Germline V gives CDR1 SGHVS, CDR2 FQNEAQ. V lost 1 base and J lost 5, with 17 bases in between. This CDR3 is built from 16 residues. The CDR3: CASSLVMYRAATEAFF. As DNA, the CDR3 is TGTGCCAGCAGCTTAGTAATGTACAGGGCGGCGACTGAAGCTTTCTTT.

The chain couples TRBV2 to TRBJ2-3; no definite D call. The V gene lost 2 bases and the J gene lost 2 bases, with 8 bases spanning the gap. Germline V lookup: CDR1 SNHLY, CDR2 FYNNEI. This CDR3 is 14 amino acids long. CDR3 DNA: TGTGCCAGCAGTGAACGGGTCGTCACAGATACGCAGTATTTT. Translating it yields CASSERVVTDTQYF.

J is TRBJ1-2 and V is TRBV20-1; weak D call: TRBD1 (5 bases). CDR3 length: 10 amino acids. Trimming stripped 7 bases from V and 7 bases from J, with 10 bases between. CDR1 is DFQATT, CDR2 SNEGSKA, per germline (reference sequence). DNA for the CDR3: TGCAGTGTTCGGGACGGTGGCTACACCTTC. It codes for CSVRDGGYTF.

The chain has TRBV2 and TRBJ2-7; D not resolved. Per germline, CDR1 SNHLY and CDR2 FYNNEI. Trimming shortened V by 6 bases and J by 6 bases, and 9 bases separated the two germline ends. The CDR3 is 11 amino acids. The CDR3, as DNA: TGTGCCAGCAGCCCCTACGGCGAGCAGTACTTC. Translated, it gives CASSPYGEQYF.